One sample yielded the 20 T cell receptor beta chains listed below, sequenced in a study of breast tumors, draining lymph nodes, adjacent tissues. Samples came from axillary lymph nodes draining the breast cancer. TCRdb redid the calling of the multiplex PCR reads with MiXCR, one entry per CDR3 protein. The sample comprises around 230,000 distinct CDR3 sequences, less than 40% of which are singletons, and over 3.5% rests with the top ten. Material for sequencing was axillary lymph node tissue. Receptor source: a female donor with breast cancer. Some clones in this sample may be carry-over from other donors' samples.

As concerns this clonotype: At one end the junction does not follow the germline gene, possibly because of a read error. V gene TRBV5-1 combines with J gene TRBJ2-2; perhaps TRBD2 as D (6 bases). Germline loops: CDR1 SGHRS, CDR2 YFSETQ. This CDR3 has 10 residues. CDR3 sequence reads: CASSLAGEAF. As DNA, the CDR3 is TGCGCCAGCAGCTTGGCGGGGGAGGCCTTT.

The CDR3 spells CSATRGTGRAKTQYF. The CDR3 DNA reads TGCAGTGCAACCCGGGGGACAGGGAGGGCGAAGACCCAGTACTTC. This chain uses TRBV20-1 with TRBJ2-5; 9 positions match TRBD1. There are 15 residues in the CDR3. J lost 6 bases, V lost 6 bases, and 14 bases had no gene match. The germline V gene encodes CDR1 DFQATT and CDR2 SNEGSKA (reference sequence).

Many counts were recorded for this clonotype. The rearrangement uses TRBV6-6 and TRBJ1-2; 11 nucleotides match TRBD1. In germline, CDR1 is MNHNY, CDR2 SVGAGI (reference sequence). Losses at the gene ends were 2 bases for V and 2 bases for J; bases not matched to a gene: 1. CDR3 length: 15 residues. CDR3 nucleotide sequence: TGTGCCAGCAGTTACCGGGACAGGGGGAACTATGGCTACACCTTC. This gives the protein CASSYRDRGNYGYTF.

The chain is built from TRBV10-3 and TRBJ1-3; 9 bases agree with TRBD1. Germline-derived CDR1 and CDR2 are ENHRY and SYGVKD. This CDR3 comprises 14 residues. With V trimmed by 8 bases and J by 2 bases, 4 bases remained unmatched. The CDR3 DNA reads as TGTGCCATCTCTACAGGGGGCACTGGAAACACCATATATTTT. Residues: CAISTGGTGNTIYF.

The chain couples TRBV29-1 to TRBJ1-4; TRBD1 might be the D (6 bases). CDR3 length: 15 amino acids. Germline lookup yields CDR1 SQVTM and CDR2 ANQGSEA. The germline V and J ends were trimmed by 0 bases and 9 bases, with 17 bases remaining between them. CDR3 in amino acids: CSVEETRGGRQKLFF. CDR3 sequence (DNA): TGCAGCGTTGAAGAGACCCGAGGGGGGAGGCAAAAACTGTTTTTT.

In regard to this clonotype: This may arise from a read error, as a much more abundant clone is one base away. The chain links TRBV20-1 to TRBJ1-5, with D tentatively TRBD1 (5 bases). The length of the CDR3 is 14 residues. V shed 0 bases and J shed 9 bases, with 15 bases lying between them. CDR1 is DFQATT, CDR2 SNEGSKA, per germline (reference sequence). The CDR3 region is CSARDQGTHPPQHF. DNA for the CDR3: TGCAGTGCTAGAGATCAGGGCACCCATCCGCCCCAGCATTTT.

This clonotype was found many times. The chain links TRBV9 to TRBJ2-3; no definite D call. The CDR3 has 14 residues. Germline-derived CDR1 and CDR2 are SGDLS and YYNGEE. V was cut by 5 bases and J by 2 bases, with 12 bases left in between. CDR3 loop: CASSALAHTDTQYF. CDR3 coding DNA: TGTGCCAGCAGTGCCTTGGCTCACACAGATACGCAGTATTTT.

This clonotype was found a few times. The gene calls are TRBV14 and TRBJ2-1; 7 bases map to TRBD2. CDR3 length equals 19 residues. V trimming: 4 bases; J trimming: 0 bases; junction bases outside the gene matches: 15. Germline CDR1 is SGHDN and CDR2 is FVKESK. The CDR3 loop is CASSPRRGRALSSYNEQFF. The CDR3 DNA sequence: TGTGCCAGCAGCCCCCGTCGAGGGAGGGCCCTGAGCTCCTACAATGAGCAGTTCTTC.

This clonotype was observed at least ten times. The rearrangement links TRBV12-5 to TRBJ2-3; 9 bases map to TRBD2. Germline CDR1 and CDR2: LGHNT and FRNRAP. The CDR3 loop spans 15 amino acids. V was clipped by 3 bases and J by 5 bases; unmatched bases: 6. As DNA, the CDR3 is TGTGCTAGTGGTTTAAGCGGGGGGAGAGGAGATACGCAGTATTTT. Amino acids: CASGLSGGRGDTQYF.

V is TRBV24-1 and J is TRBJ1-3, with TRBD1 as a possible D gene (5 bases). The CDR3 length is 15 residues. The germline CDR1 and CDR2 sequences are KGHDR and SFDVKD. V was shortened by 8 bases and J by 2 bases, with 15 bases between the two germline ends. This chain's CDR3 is CATTTHRRAGNTIYF. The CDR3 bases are TGTGCCACCACCACTCACAGGAGGGCTGGAAACACCATATATTTT.

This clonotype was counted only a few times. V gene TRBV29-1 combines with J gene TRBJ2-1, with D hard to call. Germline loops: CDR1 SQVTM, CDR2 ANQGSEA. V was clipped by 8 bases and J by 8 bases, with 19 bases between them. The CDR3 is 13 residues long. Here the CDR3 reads CSLERLVIDEQFF. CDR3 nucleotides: TGCAGCTTGGAACGTCTAGTTATCGATGAGCAGTTCTTC.

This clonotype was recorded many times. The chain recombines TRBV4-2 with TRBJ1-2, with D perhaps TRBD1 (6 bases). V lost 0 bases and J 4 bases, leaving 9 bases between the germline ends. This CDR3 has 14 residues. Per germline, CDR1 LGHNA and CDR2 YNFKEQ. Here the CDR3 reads CASSQDGGSYGYTF. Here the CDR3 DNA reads TGTGCCAGCAGCCAAGACGGGGGCTCCTATGGCTACACCTTC.

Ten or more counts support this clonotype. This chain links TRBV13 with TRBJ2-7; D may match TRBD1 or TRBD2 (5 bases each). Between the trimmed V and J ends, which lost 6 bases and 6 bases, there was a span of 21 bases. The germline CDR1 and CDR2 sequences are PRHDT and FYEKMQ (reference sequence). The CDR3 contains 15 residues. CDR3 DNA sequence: TGTGCCAGCAGTAACCGGGACCTAAGAATGGGCGAGCAGTACTTC. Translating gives CASSNRDLRMGEQYF.

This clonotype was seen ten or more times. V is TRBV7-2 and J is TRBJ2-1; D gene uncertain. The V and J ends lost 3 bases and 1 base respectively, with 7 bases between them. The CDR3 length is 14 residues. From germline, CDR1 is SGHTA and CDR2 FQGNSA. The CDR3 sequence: CASSFRESYNEQFF. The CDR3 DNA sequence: TGTGCCAGCAGCTTTCGTGAGTCCTACAATGAGCAGTTCTTC. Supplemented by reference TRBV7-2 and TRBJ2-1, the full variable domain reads GAGVSQSPSNKVTEKGKDVELRCDPISGHTALYWYRQSLGQGLEFLIYFQGNSAPDKSGLPSDRFSAERTGGSVSTLTIQRTQQEDSAVYLCASSFRESYNEQFFGPGTRLTVL.

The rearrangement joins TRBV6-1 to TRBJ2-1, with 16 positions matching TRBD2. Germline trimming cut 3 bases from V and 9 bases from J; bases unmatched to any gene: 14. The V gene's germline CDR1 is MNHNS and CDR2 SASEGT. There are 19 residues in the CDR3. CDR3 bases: TGTGCCAGCAGTGATCTAACGCCGGGACTAGCGGGAGGGCCAAGTGAGCAGTTCTTC. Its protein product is CASSDLTPGLAGGPSEQFF.

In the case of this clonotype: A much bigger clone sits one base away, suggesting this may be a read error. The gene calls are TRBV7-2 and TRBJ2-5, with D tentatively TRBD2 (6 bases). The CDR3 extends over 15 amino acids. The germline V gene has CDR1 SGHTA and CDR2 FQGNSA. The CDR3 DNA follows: TGTGCCAGCACCCACCGGGCCGGGGGTTCGGAGACCCAGCACTTC. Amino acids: CASTHRAGGSETQHF.

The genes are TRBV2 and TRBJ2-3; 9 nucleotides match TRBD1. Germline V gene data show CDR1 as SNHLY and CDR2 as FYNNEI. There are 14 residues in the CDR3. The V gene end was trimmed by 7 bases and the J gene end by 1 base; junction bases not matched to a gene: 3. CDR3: CASTWTGGTDTQYF. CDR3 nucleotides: TGTGCCAGCACCTGGACAGGGGGCACAGATACGCAGTATTTT.

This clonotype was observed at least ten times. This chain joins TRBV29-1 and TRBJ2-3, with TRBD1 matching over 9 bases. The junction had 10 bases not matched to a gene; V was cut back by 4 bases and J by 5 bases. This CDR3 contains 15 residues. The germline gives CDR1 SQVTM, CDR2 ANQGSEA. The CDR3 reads CSVGFTGTGRDTQYF. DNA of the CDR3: TGCAGCGTTGGATTCACCGGGACAGGGAGAGATACGCAGTATTTT.

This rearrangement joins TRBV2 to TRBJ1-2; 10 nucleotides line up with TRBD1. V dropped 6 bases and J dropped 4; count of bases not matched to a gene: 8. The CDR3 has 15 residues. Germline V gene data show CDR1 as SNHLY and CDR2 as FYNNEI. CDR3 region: CASRSGQGLGYGYTF. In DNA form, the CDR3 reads TGTGCCAGCAGATCGGGACAGGGGCTTGGCTATGGCTACACCTTC. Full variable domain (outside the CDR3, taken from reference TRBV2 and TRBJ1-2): EPEVTQTPSHQVTQMGQEVILRCVPISNHLYFYWYRQILGQKVEFLVSFYNNEISEKSEIFDDQFSVERPDGSNFTLKIRSTKLEDSAMYFCASRSGQGLGYGYTFGSGTRLTVV.

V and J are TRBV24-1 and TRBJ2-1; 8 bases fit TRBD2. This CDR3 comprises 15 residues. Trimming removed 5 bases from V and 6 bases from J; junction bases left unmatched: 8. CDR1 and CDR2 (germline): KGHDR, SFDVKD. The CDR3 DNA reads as TGTGCCACCAGTGGTATGTCGGGAGGGATCAATGAGCAGTTCTTC. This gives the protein CATSGMSGGINEQFF.